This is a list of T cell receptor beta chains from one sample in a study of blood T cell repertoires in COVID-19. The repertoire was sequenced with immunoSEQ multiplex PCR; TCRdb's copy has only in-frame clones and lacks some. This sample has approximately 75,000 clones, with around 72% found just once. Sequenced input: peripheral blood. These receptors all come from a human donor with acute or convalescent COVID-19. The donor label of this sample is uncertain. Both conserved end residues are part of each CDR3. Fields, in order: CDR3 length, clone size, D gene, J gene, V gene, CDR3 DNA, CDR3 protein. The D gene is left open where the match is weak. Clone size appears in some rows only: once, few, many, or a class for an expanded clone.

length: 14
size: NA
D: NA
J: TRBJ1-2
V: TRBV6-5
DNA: TGTGCCAGCAGTTACTCGGGGGAGGTCTATGGCTACACCTTC
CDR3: CASSYSGEVYGYTF

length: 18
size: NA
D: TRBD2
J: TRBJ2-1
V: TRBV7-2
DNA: TGTGCCAGCAGCCAATCCCTCCTACTAGCGGGAGTCTTCAATGAGCAGTTCTTC
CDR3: CASSQSLLLAGVFNEQFF

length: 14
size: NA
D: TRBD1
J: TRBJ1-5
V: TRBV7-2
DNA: TGTGCCAGCAGCGTTGACAGGGGCAATCAGCCCCAGCATTTT
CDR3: CASSVDRGNQPQHF

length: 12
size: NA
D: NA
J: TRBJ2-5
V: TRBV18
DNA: TGTGCCAGCTCACCCAAGAGGGAGACCCAGTACTTC
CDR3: CASSPKRETQYF

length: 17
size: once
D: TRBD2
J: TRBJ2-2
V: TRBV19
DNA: TGTGCCAGTAGCCCTATCGGACTAGCGAGGAACACCGGGGAGCTGTTTTTT
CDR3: CASSPIGLARNTGELFF

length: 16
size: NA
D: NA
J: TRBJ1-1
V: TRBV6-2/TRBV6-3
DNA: TGTGCCAGCAGTTACTCGTTGAAGCTACGGGACACTGAAGCTTTCTTT
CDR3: CASSYSLKLRDTEAFF

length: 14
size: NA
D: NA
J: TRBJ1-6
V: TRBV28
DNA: TGTGCCATCTACGGGGGGGGGATTAATTCACCCCTCCACTTT
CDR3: CAIYGGGINSPLHF

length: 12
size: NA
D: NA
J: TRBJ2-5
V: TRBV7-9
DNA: TGTGCCAGCACTCTACCAGGAGAGACCCAGTACTTC
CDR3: CASTLPGETQYF

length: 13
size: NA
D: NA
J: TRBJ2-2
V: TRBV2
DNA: TGTGCCAGCAGTGTAACAGGGTCCGGGGAGCTGTTTTTT
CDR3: CASSVTGSGELFF

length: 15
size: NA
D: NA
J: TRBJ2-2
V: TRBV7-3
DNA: TGTGCCAGCAGCTTAACCGGAGGGAACACCGGGGAGCTGTTTTTT
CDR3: CASSLTGGNTGELFF

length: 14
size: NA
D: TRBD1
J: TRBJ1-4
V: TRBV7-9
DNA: TGTGCCAGCAGCTTAGACAGGGGGCGAGAAAAACTGTTTTTT
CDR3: CASSLDRGREKLFF

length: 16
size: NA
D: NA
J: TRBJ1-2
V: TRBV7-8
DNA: TGTGCCAGCAGCTTAGGGCCCGGGGGGCAGGTCTATGGCTACACCTTC
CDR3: CASSLGPGGQVYGYTF

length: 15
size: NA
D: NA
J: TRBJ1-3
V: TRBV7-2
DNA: TGTGCCAGCAGCCCCGGGAGCCGAGGGGCAAACACCATATATTTT
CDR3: CASSPGSRGANTIYF

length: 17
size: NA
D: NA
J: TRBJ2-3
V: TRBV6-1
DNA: TGTGCCAGCAGTGAAATGGTCCTTAAAGCCCTTACAGATACGCAGTATTTT
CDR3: CASSEMVLKALTDTQYF

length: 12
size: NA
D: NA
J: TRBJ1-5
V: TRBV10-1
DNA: TGCGCCAGCAGTGAGAGAGGGAAGCCCCAGCATTTT
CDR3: CASSERGKPQHF

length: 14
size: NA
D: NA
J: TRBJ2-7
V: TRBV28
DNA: TGTGCCAGCAGTTTAACGGGGTCCGCCTACGAGCAGTACTTC
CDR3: CASSLTGSAYEQYF

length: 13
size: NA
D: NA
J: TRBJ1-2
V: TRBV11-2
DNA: TGTGCCAGCAGCTTAGATCTTCGTTATGGCTACACCTTC
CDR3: CASSLDLRYGYTF

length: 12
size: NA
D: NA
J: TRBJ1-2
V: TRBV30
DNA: TGTGCCTGGAGTGTAAGCCAGGATGGCTACACCTTC
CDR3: CAWSVSQDGYTF

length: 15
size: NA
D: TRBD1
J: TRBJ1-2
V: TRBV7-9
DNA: TGTGCCAGCAGAGATTCCGGGACAGGGGTGGTTGGCTACACCTTC
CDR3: CASRDSGTGVVGYTF

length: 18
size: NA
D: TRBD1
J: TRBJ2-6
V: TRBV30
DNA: TGTGCCTGGAGTTACCGGGACAGGCACCTCTCTGGGGCCAACGTCCTGACTTTC
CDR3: CAWSYRDRHLSGANVLTF

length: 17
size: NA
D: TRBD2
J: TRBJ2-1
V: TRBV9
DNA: TGTGCCAGCAGCGTAGTACCCCAGCGGAGGGAGGGGAATGAGCAGTTCTTC
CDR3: CASSVVPQRREGNEQFF

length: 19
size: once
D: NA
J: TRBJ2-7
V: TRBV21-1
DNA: TGTGCCAGCAGCAAAGAGGTACGGGAGAACGGGAGGGTACTCTACGAGCAGTACTTC
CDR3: CASSKEVRENGRVLYEQYF

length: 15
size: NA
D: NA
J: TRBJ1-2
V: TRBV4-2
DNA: TGTGCCAGCAGCCAAGGGACAGCGGGAAACTATGGCTACACCTTC
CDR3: CASSQGTAGNYGYTF

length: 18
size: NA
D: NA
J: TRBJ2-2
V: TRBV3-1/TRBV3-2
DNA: TGTGCCAGCAGCCAAGTGGGGGCGAGAACCGCGAACACCGGGGAGCTGTTTTTT
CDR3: CASSQVGARTANTGELFF

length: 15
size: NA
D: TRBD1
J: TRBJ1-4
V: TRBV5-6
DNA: TGTGCCAGCAGCAGGCTCCGGGACAGAGATGAAAAACTGTTTTTT
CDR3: CASSRLRDRDEKLFF

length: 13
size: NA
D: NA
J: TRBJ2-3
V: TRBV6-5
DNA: TGTGCCAGCAGCGACATCAGCACAGATACGCAGTATTTT
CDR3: CASSDISTDTQYF

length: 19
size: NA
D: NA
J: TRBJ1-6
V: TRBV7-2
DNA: TGTGCCAGCAGCTCGGGCTACCGCGACAGAAGCTCCTATAATTCACCCCTCCACTTT
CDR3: CASSSGYRDRSSYNSPLHF

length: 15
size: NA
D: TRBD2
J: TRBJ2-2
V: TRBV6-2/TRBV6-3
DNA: TGTGCCAGCAGTCCAAGGCTAGCGGACACCGGGGAGCTGTTTTTT
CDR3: CASSPRLADTGELFF

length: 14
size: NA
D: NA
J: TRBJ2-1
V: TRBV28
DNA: TGTGCCAGCAGTACCACCAGGTTGGCGGGCTTGGGGTTCTTC
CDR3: CASSTTRLAGLGFF

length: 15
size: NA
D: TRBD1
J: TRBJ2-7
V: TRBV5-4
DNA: TGTGCCAGCAGCTACTCCGGGACAGGGGGCTACGAGCAGTACTTC
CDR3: CASSYSGTGGYEQYF

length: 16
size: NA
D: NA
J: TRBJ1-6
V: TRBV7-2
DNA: TGTGCCAGCAGCCTGCAGGCGGACAGAGGCGATTCACCCCTCCACTTT
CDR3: CASSLQADRGDSPLHF